Following are 23 T cell receptor beta chains from one sample sequenced in a study of vaccination effects on CD4 cells after COVID-19 (dated 2022 in TCRdb). In the ViraFEST assay, PBMC were stimulated with viral peptide pools, and TCR sequencing was then used to find antigen-specific CD4+ T cell clonotypes based on their expansion. After roughly 11 days of culture, CD4+ T cells were isolated with the EasySep CD4+ T cell isolation kit. None of the healthy vaccine recipients had a prior SARS-CoV-2 infection, which was confirmed by nucleocapsid antibody tests that came back negative both before and after vaccination. Libraries were prepared through the immunoSEQ multiplex PCR assay. Entries here come from immuneACCESS through TCRdb and include only in-frame sequences with V and J called. Some clones fail to appear in such tables; in the studies checked, an unresolved V gene covers under half of the shortfall, and the cause of the remainder is unknown. The sample records 41,000 or so clones, roughly 76% of which are singletons. The ten largest clones take up roughly 25% of the sample.

Their specific antigens are unknown. Sample: CD4+ T cells from PBMCs cultured with HCoV-OC43 spike peptides, taken before COVID-19 vaccination. This specimen's cell subset or site label, interpreted: HCoV-OC43 spike overlapping peptide pool stimulation. These receptors were taken from a human donor who received a COVID-19 vaccine.

V and J are TRBV25-1 and TRBJ2-5; D is possibly TRBD1 or TRBD2 (5 bases each). V lost 3 bases and J 5 bases, leaving 10 bases between the germline ends. The CDR3 contains 13 residues. Germline assignment: CDR1 MGHDK and CDR2 SYGVNS. DNA of the CDR3: TGTGCCAGCAGTGAGGTGGGGGTTGAGACCCAGTACTTC. This codes for CASSEVGVETQYF.

J is TRBJ1-5 and V is TRBV7-4, with a possible D match to TRBD1 (6 bases). This CDR3 is 15 amino acids long. V dropped 5 bases and J dropped 7 bases, with 18 bases sitting between them. Germline values: CDR1 SGHVT, CDR2 SQSDAQ. The CDR3 nucleotides are TGTGCCAGCAGCGTATACCCGGGGGGGCGGCAGCCCCAGCATTTT. As protein: CASSVYPGGRQPQHF.

This clone has just a few counts. This chain connects TRBV7-2 to TRBJ2-3; no definite D call. The CDR3 runs to 11 residues. CDR1 is SGHTA and CDR2 is FQGNSA in the germline V gene. Trimming took off 4 bases at V and 2 bases at J, with 1 base between the two ends. Here the CDR3 DNA reads TGTGCCAGCAGCTCCACAGATACGCAGTATTTT. The encoded protein is CASSSTDTQYF.

This chain connects TRBV2 to TRBJ1-1; no definite D call. Germline V lookup: CDR1 SNHLY, CDR2 FYNNEI. The germline V and J ends were trimmed by 6 bases and 6 bases, with 11 bases remaining between them. The CDR3 runs to 12 residues. This chain's CDR3 is CASRNGRAEAFF. The CDR3 DNA follows: TGTGCCAGCAGGAACGGGCGCGCTGAAGCTTTCTTT. The full variable domain, completed using reference TRBV2 and TRBJ1-1, is EPEVTQTPSHQVTQMGQEVILRCVPISNHLYFYWYRQILGQKVEFLVSFYNNEISEKSEIFDDQFSVERPDGSNFTLKIRSTKLEDSAMYFCASRNGRAEAFFGQGTRLTVV.

CDR3 amino acids: CASSGGTDSYEQYF. The CDR3, as DNA: TGTGCCAGCAGCGGGGGGACAGATTCCTACGAGCAGTACTTC. The V and J genes are TRBV7-2 and TRBJ2-7; D might be TRBD1 (7 bases). Germline V gives CDR1 SGHTA, CDR2 FQGNSA. CDR3 size: 14 residues. The V end was cut by 5 bases, the J end by 1 base, with 12 bases between.

This chain links TRBV5-1 with TRBJ2-3, with D perhaps TRBD1 (6 bases). Germline V lookup: CDR1 SGHRS, CDR2 YFSETQ. CDR3 size: 13 residues. The germline V and J ends were trimmed by 5 bases and 2 bases, with 9 bases remaining between them. CDR3 nucleotides: TGCGCCAGCAGTTACAGGGTCACAGATACGCAGTATTTT. Translation gives CASSYRVTDTQYF.

This clone appeared a single time. The chain is built from TRBV29-1 and TRBJ1-2, with 7 bases lining up with TRBD1. The CDR3 sequence is 13 residues long. J gave up 2 bases and V 6 bases, and 6 bases lay outside the gene matches. CDR1 SQVTM and CDR2 ANQGSEA come from the germline V gene. The CDR3 coding sequence is TGCAGCGTCCAAAGGGGACAGAACTATGGCTACACCTTC. The encoded protein is CSVQRGQNYGYTF.

The chain joins TRBV5-1 to TRBJ2-7; 14 nucleotides align to TRBD2. Per germline, CDR1 SGHRS and CDR2 YFSETQ. This CDR3 contains 16 residues. The V gene end was trimmed by 3 bases and the J gene end by 1 base; junction bases not matched to a gene: 3. As DNA, the CDR3 is TGCGCCAGCAGCTCAGGGACTAGCGGGAGTTCCTACGAGCAGTACTTC. It translates to CASSSGTSGSSYEQYF.

The gene calls are TRBV9 and TRBJ2-3; tentatively, D is TRBD2 (6 bases). This CDR3 has 14 residues. Germline loops: CDR1 SGDLS, CDR2 YYNGEE. The V and J ends lost 2 bases and 3 bases respectively, with 10 bases between them. The CDR3 DNA sequence: TGTGCCAGCAGCGTCGCGGGGAAGACAGATACGCAGTATTTT. Its translation is CASSVAGKTDTQYF.

The chain joins TRBV5-1 to TRBJ1-1; no reliable D call. Germline V gene lookup returns CDR1 SGHRS and CDR2 YFSETQ. The CDR3 consists of 14 residues. V shed 0 bases and J shed 3 bases, with 9 bases lying between them. DNA of the CDR3: TGCGCCAGCAGCTTGGGAGGGAAGGACACTGAAGCTTTCTTT. This translates into CASSLGGKDTEAFF.

The V gene is TRBV6-5, the J gene TRBJ2-5; tentatively, D is TRBD1 or TRBD2 (7 bases each). This CDR3 contains 16 residues. Trimming stripped 0 bases from V and 5 bases from J, with 16 bases between. CDR1 is MNHEY and CDR2 is SVGAGI in the germline V gene. CDR3 loop: CASSYSTSQGGETQYF. The CDR3 DNA follows: TGTGCCAGCAGTTACTCGACCAGTCAGGGGGGGGAGACCCAGTACTTC.

This sequence joins TRBV5-1 and TRBJ2-7; D perhaps matches TRBD1 (5 bases). V gave up 0 bases and J gave up 3 bases, with 13 bases separating them. CDR1 SGHRS and CDR2 YFSETQ come from the germline V gene. The CDR3 totals 15 residues. This chain's CDR3 is CASSLEWGGNYEQYF. DNA of the CDR3: TGCGCCAGCAGCTTGGAGTGGGGCGGCAACTACGAGCAGTACTTC.

The chain joins TRBV5-1 to TRBJ2-7; D is possibly TRBD1 (6 bases). The CDR3 consists of 16 residues. CDR1 is SGHRS, CDR2 YFSETQ, per germline. V was trimmed by 1 base and J by 5 bases, leaving 19 bases between them. CDR3 residues: CASSLSPGARANEQYF. In DNA form, the CDR3 reads TGCGCCAGCAGCTTGTCCCCAGGGGCGAGGGCCAACGAGCAGTACTTC.

This clone was seen just once. The chain is built from TRBV28 and TRBJ1-2, with D maybe TRBD1 (5 bases). V was pared by 3 bases and J by 1 base, with 18 bases between. The CDR3 sequence is 17 residues long. In germline, CDR1 is MDHEN, CDR2 SYDVKM. The CDR3, as DNA: TGTGCCAGCAGTTTCCCCCCCGGGGGGAGGAGTAACTATGGCTACACCTTC. Its translation: CASSFPPGGRSNYGYTF.

The CDR3: CASSATGSEQYF. The CDR3 DNA reads TGTGCCAGCTCCGCCACAGGGAGTGAGCAGTACTTC. The rearrangement joins TRBV18 to TRBJ2-7; tentatively, D is TRBD1 (6 bases). Germline-derived CDR1 and CDR2 are KGHSH and LQKENI. Trimming cost V 6 bases and J 7 bases, with 13 bases left between them. This CDR3 region has 12 residues.

This clone has a handful of counts. This rearrangement joins TRBV6-4 to TRBJ2-3, with D perhaps matching TRBD1 (5 bases). There are 14 residues in the CDR3. V shed 4 bases and J shed 2 bases, with 10 bases lying between them. Germline V CDR1 and CDR2: MRHNA, SNTAGT. CDR3 loop: CASSGAGNTDTQYF. The DNA of the CDR3 is TGTGCCAGCAGTGGGGCAGGGAACACAGATACGCAGTATTTT.

The CDR3, as DNA: TGCGCCAGCAGCCAAGAGTTGTTTAGGGGTGGCTCCTATAATTCACCCCTCCACTTT. It specifies CASSQELFRGGSYNSPLHF. This chain joins TRBV4-1 and TRBJ1-6; D might be TRBD1 (5 bases). CDR1 and CDR2 from the germline V gene are MGHRA and YSYEKL. Trimming took 0 bases from V and 0 from J, leaving 15 bases between them. The CDR3 is made up of 19 amino acids.

The rearrangement joins TRBV9 to TRBJ2-1, with TRBD2 identical over 7 bases. The CDR3 extends over 18 amino acids. Germline CDR1 reads SGDLS; CDR2 reads YYNGEE. Unmatched junction bases numbered 13, after V lost 3 bases and J lost 1 base. The CDR3 protein is CASSEALGRGLSYNEQFF. CDR3 coding DNA: TGTGCCAGCAGCGAGGCCCTGGGGCGGGGGTTGTCCTACAATGAGCAGTTCTTC.

The J gene is TRBJ1-1, the V gene TRBV2; the D is unclear. The V end was cut by 3 bases, the J end by 1 base, with 9 bases between. The CDR3 spans 14 residues. Per germline, CDR1 SNHLY and CDR2 FYNNEI. For the CDR3, the DNA is TGTGCCAGCAGTGAGTTGGCTACGAACACTGAAGCTTTCTTT. It specifies CASSELATNTEAFF. The full variable domain, its missing parts supplied by reference TRBV2 and TRBJ1-1, is EPEVTQTPSHQVTQMGQEVILRCVPISNHLYFYWYRQILGQKVEFLVSFYNNEISEKSEIFDDQFSVERPDGSNFTLKIRSTKLEDSAMYFCASSELATNTEAFFGQGTRLTVV.

This chain links TRBV7-2 with TRBJ2-2, with 11 bases aligning to TRBD1. The CDR3 loop spans 16 amino acids. V dropped 1 base and J dropped 6; count of bases not matched to a gene: 4. The germline CDR1 and CDR2 sequences are SGHTA and FQGNSA. This chain's CDR3 is CASSLGTGGSSGELFF. CDR3 nucleotide sequence: TGTGCCAGCAGCTTAGGGACAGGGGGCTCCTCCGGGGAGCTGTTTTTT. Combining the CDR3 with reference TRBV7-2 and TRBJ2-2 gives the whole variable domain GAGVSQSPSNKVTEKGKDVELRCDPISGHTALYWYRQSLGQGLEFLIYFQGNSAPDKSGLPSDRFSAERTGGSVSTLTIQRTQQEDSAVYLCASSLGTGGSSGELFFGEGSRLTVL.

The chain links TRBV7-8 to TRBJ1-6; perhaps TRBD1 as D (6 bases). The germline V gene has CDR1 SGHVS and CDR2 FQNEAQ. There are 19 residues in the CDR3. Deletions cut 8 bases from V and 6 bases from J, with 29 bases between. The CDR3 loop is CASQIRQGSGTLRNSPLHF. CDR3 DNA: TGTGCCAGCCAGATCCGGCAGGGGTCCGGGACATTGCGTAATTCACCCCTCCACTTT. Combining the CDR3 with reference TRBV7-8 and TRBJ1-6 gives the whole variable domain GAGVSQSPRYKVAKRGQDVALRCDPISGHVSLFWYQQALGQGPEFLTYFQNEAQLDKSGLPSDRFFAERPEGSVSTLKIQRTQQEDSAVYLCASQIRQGSGTLRNSPLHFGNGTRLTVT.

In its sample, this clone was seen a few times. The chain employs TRBV27 and TRBJ2-7; 12 bases agree with TRBD2. Trimming removed 10 bases from V and 3 bases from J; junction bases left unmatched: 13. Germline values: CDR1 MNHEY, CDR2 SMNVEV (reference sequence). CDR3 length: 16 amino acids. The CDR3 reads CATHPGTSGPIYEQYF. Written as DNA, the CDR3 is TGTGCCACCCACCCCGGGACTAGCGGGCCTATCTACGAGCAGTACTTC.

This chain links TRBV28 with TRBJ1-5; 7 positions agree with TRBD1. Germline V gene data show CDR1 as MDHEN and CDR2 as SYDVKM. CDR3 size: 13 residues. V dropped 6 bases and J dropped 5; count of bases not matched to a gene: 4. DNA for the CDR3: TGTGCCAGCAGCCAGGGGGTCCATCAGCCCCAGCATTTT. Residues: CASSQGVHQPQHF.